What follows are 5 T cell receptor beta chains derived from one specimen sequenced in a study of control samples from healthy donors and cancer patients. Sequenced by immunoSEQ multiplex PCR; TCRdb stores in-frame clones only, minus some. This repertoire shows 230,000 or so clones, just under 95% found once; its top ten account for approximately 1.5%. Specimen: blood. These receptor sequences come from a middle-aged man in good health.

This chain links TRBV6-5 with TRBJ1-2; 9 positions agree with TRBD1. Germline CDR1 and CDR2: MNHEY and SVGAGI. The CDR3 length is 13 residues. The V and J ends lost 7 bases and 6 bases, in that order; junction bases with no gene match: 6. The CDR3 loop reads CASKRDREDGYTF. The CDR3 DNA reads as TGTGCCAGCAAGAGGGACAGGGAAGATGGCTACACCTTC.

The genes are TRBV3-1 (or the pseudogene TRBV3-2) and TRBJ2-3, with D perhaps matching TRBD1 (6 bases). Germline lookup yields CDR1 LGHDT and CDR2 YNNKEL (reference sequence). There are 18 residues in the CDR3. V was shortened by 1 base and J by 0 bases, with 17 bases between the two germline ends. The CDR3 region is CASSQGLGAVPSTDTQYF. For the CDR3, the DNA is TGTGCCAGCAGCCAAGGGTTGGGGGCGGTTCCTAGCACAGATACGCAGTATTTT.

The chain links TRBV19 to TRBJ2-2; D possibly corresponds to TRBD2 (7 bases). Germline V gene lookup returns CDR1 LNHDA and CDR2 SQIVND (reference sequence). The length of the CDR3 is 14 residues. V was trimmed by 7 bases and J by 4 bases, leaving 13 bases between them. The CDR3 loop is CASNRGAITGELFF. The CDR3 DNA reads as TGTGCCAGTAATCGGGGGGCCATCACCGGGGAGCTGTTTTTT.

The chain employs TRBV28 and TRBJ1-5, with TRBD1 matching 7 bases. The CDR3 covers 16 residues. Germline CDR1 MDHEN, CDR2 SYDVKM. V lost 5 bases and J lost 0; bases outside the gene matches: 7. CDR3 coding DNA: TGTGCCAGCAGTCCGCTTCGACAGGGTAGCAATCAGCCCCAGCATTTT. It is translated as CASSPLRQGSNQPQHF.

The CDR3 sequence is CATPASGRGYTF. In DNA, the CDR3 is TGTGCCACCCCAGCTTCGGGCCGTGGCTACACCTTC. The chain recombines TRBV7-2 with TRBJ1-2, with unresolved D. V dropped 10 bases and J dropped 7 bases, with 16 bases sitting between them. The CDR3 runs 12 residues. From germline, CDR1 is SGHTA and CDR2 FQGNSA.